This paragraph reports one T cell receptor (beta chain). The data were taken from a study of CD8 T cells in Susac syndrome. Germline V lookup: CDR1 MGHRA, CDR2 YSYEKL. This CDR3 has 16 amino acids. V was cut by 4 bases and J by 0 bases, with 16 bases left in between. As judged by recently defined diagnostic criteria, patients with Susac syndrome had definite or probable disease. The RNA input was about 0.45 to 1 ug, and it was reverse transcribed with random hexamers. Each CDR3 protein is one row after TCRdb ran MiXCR on the immunoSEQ multiplex PCR reads. The sample has some 200,000 distinct CDR3 sequences, 85% to 95% seen once.

The chain employs TRBV4-1 and TRBJ2-7; D possibly corresponds to TRBD1 (5 bases). This TCR came from a human donor with Susac syndrome. Input material: CD8+ T cells from PBMCs. The CDR3, as DNA: TGCGCCAGCAGCCGGCCACAGGCCACGAGCTCCTACGAGCAGTACTTC. Translating gives CASSRPQATSSYEQYF.